A single sample gave rise to the 2 T cell receptor beta chains below, sequenced in a study of blood T cell repertoires in COVID-19. Produced via immunoSEQ multiplex PCR; TCRdb's table is partial and in-frame only. In the table there are roughly 350,000 clones, around 87% of which are singletons. Sequenced sample: peripheral blood. These receptor sequences come from a woman in her forties or fifties with COVID-19, enrolled during active disease.

The chain is built from TRBV7-8 and TRBJ1-6, with D possibly TRBD1 on 5 matching bases. Germline V gene data show CDR1 as SGHVS and CDR2 as FQNEAQ. V lost 4 bases to trimming and J lost 10 bases, with 29 bases between them. This CDR3 contains 19 residues. In nucleotides, the CDR3 is TGTGCCAGCAGCTCCATCACCGGGGGGTCGACGGTTGGGCGGTCACCCCTCCACTTT. Encoded protein: CASSSITGGSTVGRSPLHF.

The V gene is TRBV24-1, the J gene TRBJ2-1, with D possibly being TRBD2 (5 bases). V was clipped by 3 bases and J by 9 bases, with 14 bases between them. Germline CDR1 KGHDR, CDR2 SFDVKD. The CDR3 loop spans 14 amino acids. The CDR3 DNA follows: TGTGCCACCAGTGATCGGACTGGGGTGGTTGAGCAGTTCTTC. Encoded protein: CATSDRTGVVEQFF.